This T cell receptor beta chain was sequenced during a study of beta chain features in type 1 diabetes (dated by TCRdb to 2016 to 2019). In the study overall: No differences in mean age, gender distribution, total cell number or subset yield were found between patients and healthy donors. Across all samples, some 99 million sorted cells were examined, and cell number per subset correlated strongly with RNA yield. The study compared TCRB repertoires of sorted circulating CD4+ T cell subsets between recently diagnosed type 1 diabetes patients and matched healthy donors. Whereas all 28 donors provided naive and central memory subsets, regulatory and stem cell-like memory subsets were isolated from just 8 patients and roughly eight healthy donors. Broader findings and caveats from the paper: A moderate but significant shortening of TCRB CDR3 length was observed in type 1 diabetes patients in all four CD4+ subsets. HLA sub-analyses involved small numbers of individuals, so any influence of HLA type on TCRB rearrangement remained unresolved. Sequencing cDNA rather than genomic DNA could over-represent highly expressing activated cells, although activation and CD3 levels did not differ between groups. At VDJ recombination sites, type 1 diabetes patients had fewer insertions and more deleted nucleotides, which implies abnormalities in thymic rearrangement. Naive, central memory and regulatory TCRB repertoires appeared to be more alike among patients than among healthy donors. PCR may preferentially amplify shorter templates, but because patient and control samples were amplified and corrected together, any resulting skew would affect both groups equally.

This clone was detected a few times. Its recognized antigen is unknown. Per-nucleotide qualities are absent, and no much larger clonotype sits a single base away. Each donor gave one peripheral blood draw, approximately 120 mL on average, collected into heparinised tubes. A BD FACSAria II and a panel including CD45RO, CCR7, CD25, CD127, CD95 and CD27 were used to sort naive, central memory, regulatory and stem cell-like memory CD4+ T cells. Purity was above 95% for every sorted population. PBMCs were separated immediately by Lymphoprep density gradient centrifugation and were stained directly, without being cultured. So that batch effects would be minimized, each experiment stained and sorted samples in pairs, pairing one healthy donor with one patient. The V and J ends are trimmed by 0 bases and 2 bases, leaving 18 bases between them. The CDR3 runs 17 amino acids, cysteine and phenylalanine included. Here the CDR3 DNA is all that survives: 51 bases in frame from base 1. Based on the germline V gene (reference sequence), the CDR1 and CDR2 sequences are SGHNT and YYREEE.

All of the isolated RNA was reverse transcribed with the High Capacity cDNA Reverse Transcription Kit, so expressed TCRB transcripts were sequenced. Deep immunoSEQ sequencing was applied to naive, central memory and regulatory T cell samples, giving an average of about 3.7 million total reads per sample. Sorted cells were lysed in RLT buffer and RNA was extracted with DNase-treated RNeasy Micro or Mini kits, depending on cell number. To prevent cross-contamination, each cell subset was processed individually, whereas patient and healthy donor samples were processed jointly. TCRB sequences were amplified from cDNA with the immunoSEQ multiplex PCR, producing 87-bp fragments spanning the CDR3 region. Sequencing of the amplicons was performed on the Illumina HiSeq platform. On the study's bioinformatics: Synthetic template baselines were used to correct PCR bias computationally, reads within Hamming distance 2 were collapsed together, and singletons that could not be merged were discarded. Reads were aligned against IMGT to assign V, D and J genes, CDR3 length and insertions or deletions at six rearrangement sites. Within each subset, clonotype counts were normalized to sorted cell number, and only after that were true diversity and Gini coefficients computed with the tcR R package. Repertoire sharing was quantified using the overlap coefficient calculated on TCRB nucleotide sequences. As a proxy for the pre-selection repertoire, out-of-frame TCRB sequences from naive cells were analyzed. TCRdb provides this immuneACCESS table in a form limited to in-frame rearrangements. Some clones are lacking; in checked studies, under half of them reflect an unresolved V gene, and why the rest are absent is not known. D and trimming come from the DNA, and the V and J calls and clone size come from that table. The sample data list some 230,000 clones, and over 9.5% of these were observed just once. The ten largest clones capture approximately 0.03% of the sample.

Sequencing was done on a sample of naive CD4+ T cells from blood. What this sample's cell subset or site label stands for: true naive CD4+ T cells. This receptor was taken from a woman under 30 in good health. The chain links TRBV5-4 with TRBJ2-7; TRBD1 could be the D gene, as 5 bases match. The nucleotide sequence is given as TGTGCCAGCAGCTTGGTAAGAGGTCAGGGCCCCGCCTACGAGCAGTACTTC. Translated, it gives CASSLVRGQGPAYEQYF.